This is a list of T cell receptor beta chains from one sample in a study of beta chain features in type 1 diabetes. The data were produced by immunoSEQ multiplex PCR, yet TCRdb's version contains in-frame clones alone and is incomplete. The repertoire holds about 340,000 clones, 6.5% to 10% seen once, with roughly 0.44% in the top ten. Sequences were obtained from central memory CD4+ T cells from blood. These TCRs come from a woman under 30 in good health. Both conserved end residues are part of each CDR3. A D gene is named only where the DNA matches it firmly. The size of a clone is reported for some rows only, either as once, few or many, or as a class for expanded clones.

CDR3 DNA	CDR3 protein	D gene	V gene	J gene	clone size
TGTGCCAGCAGCCAAGTTAGTGGGGGCCTCAATGAGCAGTTCTTC	CASSQVSGGLNEQFF	-	TRBV14	TRBJ2-1	few
TGTGCCAGCAGCGAACAGGGGGCGAGCACAGATACGCAGTATTTT	CASSEQGASTDTQYF	TRBD1	TRBV5-6	TRBJ2-3	many
TGTGCCAGCAGCTTAACTCTGGGTGAGCAGTTCTTC	CASSLTLGEQFF	-	TRBV7-2	TRBJ2-1	-
TGTGCCAGCAGCCCACCGAGGGGTAAACCGGAGACCCAGTACTTC	CASSPPRGKPETQYF	-	TRBV7-9	TRBJ2-5	-
TGTGCCACCCAAGATGTTAGTAGCAATCAGCCCCAGCATTTT	CATQDVSSNQPQHF	-	TRBV19	TRBJ1-5	few
TGTGCCAGCTCACCAGGGAACCAGCCCCAGCATTTT	CASSPGNQPQHF	-	TRBV18	TRBJ1-5	many
TGCAGTGCTTCCACAGGGCCGGAGCAGTACTTC	CSASTGPEQYF	-	TRBV20-1	TRBJ2-7	few
TGTGCCAGCAGCGTCGGCGGGAGCTCCTACGAGCAGTACTTC	CASSVGGSSYEQYF	TRBD2	TRBV9	TRBJ2-7	few
TGTGCCAGCAGCTTAGATGAGGCTGGCTACACCTTC	CASSLDEAGYTF	-	TRBV7-9	TRBJ1-2	few
TGTGCCAGCAGTTATCGGGGTGGGGACTATGGCTACACCTTC	CASSYRGGDYGYTF	-	TRBV6-5	TRBJ1-2	few
TGCGCCAGCAGCCAACGGATTGGGACTAGCAATGAGCAGTTCTTC	CASSQRIGTSNEQFF	TRBD2	TRBV4-3	TRBJ2-1	few
TGCGCCAGCAGCTTGTTTGGGACGGTAGAAGAGACCCAGTACTTC	CASSLFGTVEETQYF	-	TRBV5-1	TRBJ2-5	-
TGTGCCAGCAGCCCCCAGGGGCAGCTATCCTACAATGAGCAGTTCTTC	CASSPQGQLSYNEQFF	-	TRBV14	TRBJ2-1	few
TGTGCCAGCAGGAACCCCTGGGAGATTGTTTCAGGACTGTCGGGCGAGCAGTACTTC	CASRNPWEIVSGLSGEQYF	-	TRBV6-8	TRBJ2-7	-
TGTGCCAGCAGTTTAAGTGGCGCCGGGAGCTCCTACGAGCAGTACTTC	CASSLSGAGSSYEQYF	-	TRBV28	TRBJ2-7	few
TGTGCCAGCAGTTTAGGTACAACGAACACCGGGGAGCTGTTTTTT	CASSLGTTNTGELFF	-	TRBV27	TRBJ2-2	-
TGTGCCAGCAGTTTGATTCCAGGGTCAGATACGCAGTATTTT	CASSLIPGSDTQYF	-	TRBV27	TRBJ2-3	-
TGTGCCAGCTCACGGGGATCCTTCCAAGAGACCCAGTACTTC	CASSRGSFQETQYF	-	TRBV18	TRBJ2-5	-
TGTGCCAGCAGCCAATCGGGGTACGAGCAGTACTTC	CASSQSGYEQYF	-	TRBV16	TRBJ2-7	few
TGTGCCAGCAGAGTGGACAGGATTGAAGCTTTCTTT	CASRVDRIEAFF	TRBD1	TRBV2	TRBJ1-1	-
TGTGCTACTACCCCTTCCTTCAATCAAGAGACCCAGTACTTC	CATTPSFNQETQYF	-	TRBV19	TRBJ2-5	-
TGTGCCATCAGCCGTGTGTGGAATGAGCAGTTCTTC	CAISRVWNEQFF	-	TRBV10-3	TRBJ2-1	-
TGTGCCAGCAGCTTACTCTTCGGTGAGACCCAGTACTTC	CASSLLFGETQYF	-	TRBV7-3	TRBJ2-5	few
TGTGCCAGCAGAAGCAGTGGAAACACCATATATTTT	CASRSSGNTIYF	-	TRBV6-5	TRBJ1-3	-
TGTGCCAGCGCCTCGTCGGAGACCCAGTACTTC	CASASSETQYF	-	TRBV11-2	TRBJ2-5	many
TGTGCCAGCAGCCCTAGTGAGGCTAGCACAGATACGCAGTATTTT	CASSPSEASTDTQYF	-	TRBV7-2	TRBJ2-3	few
TGTGCCACCAGCAGAGATGTCTGGGTCACAGATACGCAGTATTTT	CATSRDVWVTDTQYF	-	TRBV15	TRBJ2-3	many
TGTGCCAGCAGCCCCCACCCCCAAGAGACCCAGTACTTC	CASSPHPQETQYF	-	TRBV9	TRBJ2-5	few
TGTGCCAGCAGCCTGGGACGGTCCTACGAGCAGTACTTC	CASSLGRSYEQYF	-	TRBV7-2	TRBJ2-7	few
TGTGCCAGCAGCTTAATGGGCCCCGGGGGCGGCTACACCTTC	CASSLMGPGGGYTF	-	TRBV7-3	TRBJ1-2	-
TGCGCCAGCAGTGAGAACAGGGGTTCTGAGCAGTTCTTC	CASSENRGSEQFF	TRBD1	TRBV10-1	TRBJ2-1	-
TGTGCCAGCAGCCTGGGGTCGGGACAGGGAGGCAATCAGCCCCAGCATTTT	CASSLGSGQGGNQPQHF	TRBD1	TRBV7-9	TRBJ1-5	many
TGTGCCAGCAGTCCGAGGGGGGACAGATTGACAGATACGCAGTATTTT	CASSPRGDRLTDTQYF	-	TRBV7-9	TRBJ2-3	-
TGTGCCAGCAGCCCTCTAGCGTCTAGCACAGATACGCAGTATTTT	CASSPLASSTDTQYF	-	TRBV7-3	TRBJ2-3	-
TGTGCCAGTAGTATCGGAAGAAGAGAGACCCAGTACTTC	CASSIGRRETQYF	-	TRBV19	TRBJ2-5	few
TGTGCCATCTCTCCCCGGTCGGATGGCCTCCGAGAGACCCAGTACTTC	CAISPRSDGLRETQYF	-	TRBV10-3	TRBJ2-5	few
TGTGCCAGCAGCCAAGGGGCGGACTCTTACTCTGGAAACACCATATATTTT	CASSQGADSYSGNTIYF	-	TRBV4-2	TRBJ1-3	-
TGTGCCAGCAGCTCGACCGTAACTGAAGCTTTCTTT	CASSSTVTEAFF	-	TRBV5-4	TRBJ1-1	many
TGTGCCAGCTCACCCCAGGGTTTGGGGTACGAGCAGTACTTC	CASSPQGLGYEQYF	-	TRBV18	TRBJ2-7	few
TGTGCCAGCAGCTTGGGGACTATGCAGTATTTT	CASSLGTMQYF	-	TRBV5-6	TRBJ2-3	once
TGCGCCAGCAGCCAGACCTTCCCAACTAATGAAAAACTGTTTTTT	CASSQTFPTNEKLFF	-	TRBV4-3	TRBJ1-4	few
TGTGCCATCAGTGATCGGGGGCGGGACTATGGCTACACCTTC	CAISDRGRDYGYTF	-	TRBV10-3	TRBJ1-2	few